The 22 T cell receptor beta chains in this list originate from one sample, sequenced in a study of T cell responses to AZD1222 COVID-19 vaccine. Some clones are missing from TCRdb's copy, which holds only in-frame ones; the method was immunoSEQ multiplex PCR. The table lists about 120,000 clones, approximately 90% of them singletons. The sample consisted of peripheral blood, taken on day 0 of AZD1222 vaccination. These receptors came from an adult in good health.

The V call is TRBV6-6, the J call TRBJ2-1; D is ambiguous. Trimming left V 6 bases short and J 6 bases short, with 6 bases between. The CDR3 totals 11 residues. Germline CDR1 and CDR2: MNHNY and SVGAGI (reference sequence). CDR3 in amino acids: CASSQSNEQFF. CDR3 coding DNA: TGTGCCAGCAGCCAGTCCAATGAGCAGTTCTTC.

CDR3 DNA sequence: TGTGCCAGCAGTTTAGGGACAGGCTGGGACTATGGCTACACCTTC. Its translation: CASSLGTGWDYGYTF. The chain carries TRBV28 and TRBJ1-2, with 8 nucleotides matching TRBD1. Trimming took 2 bases from V and 3 from J; bases not matched to a gene: 5. Looked up from germline, CDR1 is MDHEN and CDR2 is SYDVKM. The CDR3 extends over 15 amino acids.

The rearrangement uses TRBV6-5 and TRBJ2-7, with TRBD2 matching over 10 bases. Losses at the gene ends were 6 bases for V and 2 bases for J; bases not matched to a gene: 4. CDR3 length: 14 amino acids. The V gene's germline CDR1 is MNHEY and CDR2 SVGAGI. DNA for the CDR3: TGTGCCAGCAGCGCAAGCGGGAGGGCCTACGAGCAGTACTTC. Translation: CASSASGRAYEQYF.

In its sample, this clone was seen many times. DNA for the CDR3: TGTGCCAGCTCACCTTCGGCAGGAGCGATCGGCTACACCTTC. It yields the protein CASSPSAGAIGYTF. The gene calls are TRBV18 and TRBJ1-2; D is ambiguous. This CDR3 is built from 14 residues. The germline gives CDR1 KGHSH, CDR2 LQKENI. V was trimmed by 3 bases and J by 8 bases, leaving 16 bases between them.

The chain has TRBV15 and TRBJ2-7; the match to TRBD2 covers 10 bases. V trimming: 3 bases; J trimming: 5 bases; junction bases outside the gene matches: 19. The CDR3 has 19 amino acids. From germline, CDR1 is LNHNV and CDR2 YYDKDF (reference sequence). CDR3 in amino acids: CATSRPHQWGAGGIDEQYF. The CDR3 DNA reads as TGTGCCACCAGCAGGCCTCATCAATGGGGAGCGGGAGGGATAGACGAGCAGTACTTC.

The chain links TRBV27 to TRBJ1-1, with D unresolved. CDR3 length: 15 amino acids. V lost 5 bases to trimming and J lost 6 bases, with 19 bases between them. Germline V gene lookup returns CDR1 MNHEY and CDR2 SMNVEV (reference sequence). CDR3 loop: CASSPLDSRGPEAFF. CDR3 DNA: TGTGCCAGCAGTCCCCTAGACTCCCGAGGGCCTGAAGCTTTCTTT.

The chain uses TRBV30 and TRBJ2-7; a weak D match, TRBD1 (6 bases). Germline V gives CDR1 GTSNPN, CDR2 SVGIG (reference sequence). Trimming took 4 bases from V and 0 from J, leaving 10 bases between them. The CDR3 loop spans 13 amino acids. The CDR3 here is CAWNRALSYEQYF. In DNA form, the CDR3 reads TGTGCCTGGAACAGGGCCCTCTCCTACGAGCAGTACTTC.

The chain combines TRBV4-2 with TRBJ2-7, with 15 bases aligning to TRBD2. CDR3 length: 15 amino acids. V lost 3 bases, J lost 7 bases, and 4 bases stayed unmatched. CDR1 is LGHNA and CDR2 is YNFKEQ in the germline V gene. The CDR3 sequence: CASSQGTSGRYEQYF. DNA of the CDR3: TGTGCCAGCAGCCAGGGGACTAGCGGGAGGTATGAGCAGTACTTC.

The J gene is TRBJ1-2, the V gene TRBV10-3, with D uncertain. Germline CDR1 is ENHRY and CDR2 is SYGVKD. The CDR3 is 13 residues long. Trimming took off 2 bases at V and 4 bases at J, with 8 bases between the two ends. The CDR3 protein is CAISESFGYGYTF. The CDR3 DNA sequence: TGTGCCATCAGTGAGAGTTTTGGCTATGGCTACACCTTC.

The chain couples TRBV7-9 to TRBJ1-1; D is uncertain. The CDR3 sequence is 13 residues long. V lost 3 bases, J lost 0 bases, and 5 bases lay in between. The germline V gene has CDR1 SEHNR and CDR2 FQNEAQ (reference sequence). The CDR3 loop reads CASSFNMNTEAFF. CDR3 DNA: TGTGCCAGCAGCTTCAACATGAACACTGAAGCTTTCTTT.

This chain links TRBV13 with TRBJ2-7; 13 nucleotides agree with TRBD2. J was trimmed by 5 bases and V by 4 bases; bases with no gene match: 11. The length of the CDR3 is 17 residues. From germline, CDR1 is PRHDT and CDR2 FYEKMQ (reference sequence). The CDR3 DNA follows: TGTGCCAGCAGCTCCGGACTAGCGGGGGCCGGTGGGCACGAGCAGTACTTC. It translates to CASSSGLAGAGGHEQYF.

The J gene is TRBJ2-7, the V gene TRBV7-9, with 10 nucleotides matching TRBD2. This CDR3 contains 15 residues. V gave up 5 bases and J gave up 2 bases; unmatched junction bases: 6. CDR1 and CDR2 from the germline V gene are SEHNR and FQNEAQ (reference sequence). This chain's CDR3 is CASSPLAGGTYEQYF. Here the CDR3 DNA reads TGTGCCAGCAGCCCATTAGCGGGGGGAACCTACGAGCAGTACTTC.

CDR3 protein: CASSPPRDLGAKNIQYF. The CDR3 region has the DNA TGTGCCAGCTCACCGCCCCGGGACTTAGGAGCCAAAAACATTCAGTACTTC. The chain carries TRBV18 and TRBJ2-4; possibly TRBD2 for D (6 bases). Trimming cost V 3 bases and J 0 bases, with 15 bases left between them. This CDR3 region has 17 residues. From germline, CDR1 is KGHSH and CDR2 LQKENI.

The CDR3: CSARGATGAFF. DNA of the CDR3: TGCAGTGCTAGAGGGGCTACGGGAGCTTTCTTT. The chain uses TRBV20-1 and TRBJ1-1; no reliable D call. The germline gives CDR1 DFQATT, CDR2 SNEGSKA (reference sequence). This CDR3 has 11 amino acids. V was cut by 1 base and J by 10 bases, with 10 bases left in between.

The chain recombines TRBV7-9 with TRBJ1-2, with D perhaps TRBD1 (5 bases). From germline, CDR1 is SEHNR and CDR2 FQNEAQ (reference sequence). Trimming left V 0 bases short and J 4 bases short, with 9 bases between. The CDR3 consists of 14 residues. This CDR3 reads CASSLAGTGYGYTF. The CDR3 DNA follows: TGTGCCAGCAGCTTAGCCGGGACCGGCTATGGCTACACCTTC.

This chain joins TRBV18 and TRBJ2-1; TRBD1 matches 10 bases. The CDR3 runs to 15 residues. Germline CDR1 is KGHSH and CDR2 is LQKENI. J was trimmed by 4 bases and V by 3 bases; bases with no gene match: 3. In DNA form, the CDR3 reads TGTGCCAGCTCACCGGGGACAGGGGTATACAATGAGCAGTTCTTC. As protein: CASSPGTGVYNEQFF.

This rearrangement joins TRBV5-1 to TRBJ1-2; the D gene is possibly TRBD1 (6 bases). Germline CDR1 and CDR2: SGHRS and YFSETQ. V shed 4 bases and J shed 7 bases, with 23 bases lying between them. The CDR3 totals 16 residues. DNA for the CDR3: TGCGCCAGCAGCCGGATCGGCTCACAGGGAACTAGTGGCTACACCTTC. Translation: CASSRIGSQGTSGYTF. The full variable domain, rest sourced from reference TRBV5-1 and TRBJ1-2, is KAGVTQTPRYLIKTRGQQVTLSCSPISGHRSVSWYQQTPGQGLQFLFEYFSETQRNKGNFPGRFSGRQFSNSRSEMNVSTLELGDSALYLCASSRIGSQGTSGYTFGSGTRLTVV.

The chain employs TRBV11-2 and TRBJ1-5, with unresolved D. Trimming left V 0 bases short and J 5 bases short, with 5 bases between. This CDR3 has 13 amino acids. Germline CDR1 SGHAT, CDR2 FQNNGV. The CDR3 DNA reads TGTGCCAGCAGCTTAGATACGCATCAGCCCCAGCATTTT. Amino acids: CASSLDTHQPQHF.

The V and J genes are TRBV7-8 and TRBJ1-1; TRBD1 is a possible D gene (5 bases). The germline V gene has CDR1 SGHVS and CDR2 FQNEAQ. This CDR3 has 13 amino acids. The V and J ends lost 6 bases and 1 base respectively, with 9 bases between them. The CDR3 nucleotides are TGTGCCAGCAGGGGGACGGGGAACACTGAAGCTTTCTTT. Translating gives CASRGTGNTEAFF.

This clone came up a few times. The rearrangement uses TRBV5-4 and TRBJ2-7; D not certain. Germline V gene sequence: CDR1 SGHNT, CDR2 YYREEE (reference sequence). The CDR3 has 12 residues. Trimming removed 5 bases at V and 7 bases at J, with 13 bases between. CDR3: CASSFHGREQYF. CDR3 nucleotides: TGTGCCAGCAGTTTTCACGGTCGTGAGCAGTACTTC.

This clone has a single count. The chain combines TRBV6-6 with TRBJ1-4; D uncertain. The V and J ends lost 0 bases and 3 bases respectively, with 8 bases between them. The CDR3 extends over 15 amino acids. CDR1 is MNHNY and CDR2 is SVGAGI in the germline V gene (reference sequence). The CDR3 nucleotides read TGTGCCAGCAGTTACTCGAACTACGCTAATGAAAAACTGTTTTTT. Amino acids: CASSYSNYANEKLFF.

CDR3 loop: CATSRALGVAGGPDEQFF. Here the CDR3 DNA reads TGTGCCACCAGCAGAGCGTTGGGGGTAGCGGGGGGGCCCGATGAGCAGTTCTTC. The chain employs TRBV15 and TRBJ2-1, with 11 bases matching TRBD2. This CDR3 comprises 18 residues. Germline assignment: CDR1 LNHNV and CDR2 YYDKDF (reference sequence). The V segment lost 1 base and the J segment 8 bases; nucleotides outside the gene matches: 13.